This T cell receptor beta chain was captured by sequencing in a study of cytomegalovirus exposure and HLA in healthy donors. It was with 60 Vbeta and 13 Jbeta primers that the PCR ran. The repertoire was sequenced with immunoSEQ multiplex PCR; TCRdb's copy has only in-frame clones and lacks some. The table shows around 100,000 clones, with approximately 7.1% occurring only once. This clone was detected only a few times. From germline, CDR1 is SGDLS and CDR2 YYNGEE. The V and J ends lost 3 bases and 4 bases respectively, with 4 bases between them. The CDR3 consists of 11 residues. Input material: PBMCs. The chain links TRBV9 to TRBJ1-2; D gene ambiguous. The origin of this receptor is a man in his fifties or sixties in good health and CMV-seronegative. CDR3 DNA: TGTGCCAGCAGCGGCGGCTATGGCTACACCTTC. The encoded protein is CASSGGYGYTF.